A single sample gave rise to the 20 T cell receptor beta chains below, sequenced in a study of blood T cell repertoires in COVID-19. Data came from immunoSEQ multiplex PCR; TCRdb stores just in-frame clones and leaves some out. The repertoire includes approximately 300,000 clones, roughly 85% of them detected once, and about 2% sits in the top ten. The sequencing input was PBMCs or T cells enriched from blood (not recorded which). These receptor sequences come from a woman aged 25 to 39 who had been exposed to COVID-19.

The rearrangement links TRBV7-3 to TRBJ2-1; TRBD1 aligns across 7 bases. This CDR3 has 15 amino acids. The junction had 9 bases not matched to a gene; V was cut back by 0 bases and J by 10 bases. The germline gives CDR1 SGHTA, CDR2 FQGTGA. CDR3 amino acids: CASSLTRDRVGEQFF. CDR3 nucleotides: TGTGCCAGCAGCTTAACCCGTGACAGGGTGGGCGAGCAGTTCTTC.

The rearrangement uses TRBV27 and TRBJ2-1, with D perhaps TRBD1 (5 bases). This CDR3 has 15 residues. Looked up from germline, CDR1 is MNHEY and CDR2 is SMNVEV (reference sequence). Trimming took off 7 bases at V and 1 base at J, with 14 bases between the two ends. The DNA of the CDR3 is TGTGCCAGCACGGTGGGAAAGGGGTCCTACAATGAGCAGTTCTTC. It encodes CASTVGKGSYNEQFF.

The CDR3 spells CASSWGGTGTGDTDTQYF. The CDR3 nucleotides are TGTGCCAGCAGCTGGGGGGGGACCGGGACAGGTGATACAGATACGCAGTATTTT. The chain has TRBV11-3 and TRBJ2-3, with D possibly TRBD1 on 8 matching bases. Looked up from germline, CDR1 is SGHNT and CDR2 is YENEEA. The V end lost 4 bases, the J end lost 3 bases, and 23 bases lay between the germline ends. The CDR3 is 18 residues long. The whole variable domain, filled in from reference TRBV11-3 and TRBJ2-3, reads EAGVVQSPRYKIIEKKQPVAFWCNPISGHNTLYWYLQNLGQGPELLIRYENEEAVDDSQLPKDRFSAERLKGVDSTLKIQPAELGDSAVYLCASSWGGTGTGDTDTQYFGPGTRLTVL.

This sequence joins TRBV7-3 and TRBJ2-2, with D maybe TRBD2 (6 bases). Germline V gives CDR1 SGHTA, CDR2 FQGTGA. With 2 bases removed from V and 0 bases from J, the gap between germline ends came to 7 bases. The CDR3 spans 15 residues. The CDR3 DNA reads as TGTGCCAGCAGCTTAGGAGGGACGAACACCGGGGAGCTGTTTTTT. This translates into CASSLGGTNTGELFF.

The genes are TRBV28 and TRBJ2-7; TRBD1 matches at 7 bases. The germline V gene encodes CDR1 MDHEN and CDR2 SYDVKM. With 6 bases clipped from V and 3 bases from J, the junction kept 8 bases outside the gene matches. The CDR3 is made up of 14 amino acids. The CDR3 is CASRIQGLVYEQYF. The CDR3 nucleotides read TGTGCCAGCAGGATACAGGGGCTTGTCTACGAGCAGTACTTC.

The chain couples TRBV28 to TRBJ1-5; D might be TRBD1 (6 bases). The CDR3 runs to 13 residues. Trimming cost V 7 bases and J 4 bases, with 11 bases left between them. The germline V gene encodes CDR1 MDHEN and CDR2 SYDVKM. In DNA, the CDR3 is TGTGCCAGCAAGGACAGACTAAATCAGCCCCAGCATTTT. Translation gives CASKDRLNQPQHF.

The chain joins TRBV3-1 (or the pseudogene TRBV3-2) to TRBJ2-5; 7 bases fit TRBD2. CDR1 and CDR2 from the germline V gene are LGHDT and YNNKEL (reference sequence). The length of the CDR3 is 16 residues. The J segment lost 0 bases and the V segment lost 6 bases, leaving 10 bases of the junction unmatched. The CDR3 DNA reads TGTGCCAGCAGACCCCCTAGCGGTCGTAACCAAGAGACCCAGTACTTC. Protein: CASRPPSGRNQETQYF.

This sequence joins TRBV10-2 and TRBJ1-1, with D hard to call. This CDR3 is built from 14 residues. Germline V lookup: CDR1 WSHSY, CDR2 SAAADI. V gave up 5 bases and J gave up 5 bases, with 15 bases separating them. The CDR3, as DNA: TGCGCCAGCAGTTTCGGGAGAGGGATGACTGAAGCTTTCTTT. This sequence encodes CASSFGRGMTEAFF.

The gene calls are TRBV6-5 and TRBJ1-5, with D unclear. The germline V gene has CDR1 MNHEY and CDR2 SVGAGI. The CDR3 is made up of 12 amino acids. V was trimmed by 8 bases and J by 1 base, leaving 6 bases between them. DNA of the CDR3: TGTGCCAGCCGTCGGAGCAATCAGCCCCAGCATTTT. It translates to CASRRSNQPQHF.

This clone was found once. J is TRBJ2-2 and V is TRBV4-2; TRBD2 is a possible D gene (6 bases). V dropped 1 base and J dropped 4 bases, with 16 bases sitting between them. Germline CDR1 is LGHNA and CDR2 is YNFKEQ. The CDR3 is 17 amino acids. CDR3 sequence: CASSQGLEGSGTGELFF. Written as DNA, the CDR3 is TGTGCCAGCAGCCAAGGCTTGGAGGGTTCGGGCACCGGGGAGCTGTTTTTT.

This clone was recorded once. The CDR3 protein is CASSFNGQGETQYF. CDR3 in DNA: TGTGCCAGCAGCTTTAACGGACAGGGAGAGACCCAGTACTTC. The chain is built from TRBV7-2 and TRBJ2-5; 8 positions agree with TRBD1. The CDR3 runs to 14 residues. Germline V lookup: CDR1 SGHTA, CDR2 FQGNSA. Germline trimming cut 3 bases from V and 4 bases from J; bases unmatched to any gene: 4.

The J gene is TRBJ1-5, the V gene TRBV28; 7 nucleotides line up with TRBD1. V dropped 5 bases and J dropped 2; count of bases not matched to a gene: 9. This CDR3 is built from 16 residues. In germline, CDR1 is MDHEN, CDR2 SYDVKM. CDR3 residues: CASSQRGLSRNQPQHF. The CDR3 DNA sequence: TGTGCCAGCAGTCAGAGGGGGCTGAGTCGCAATCAGCCCCAGCATTTT. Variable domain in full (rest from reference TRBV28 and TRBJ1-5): DVKVTQSSRYLVKRTGEKVFLECVQDMDHENMFWYRQDPGLGLRLIYFSYDVKMKEKGDIPEGYSVSREKKERFSLILESASTNQTSMYLCASSQRGLSRNQPQHFGDGTRLSIL.

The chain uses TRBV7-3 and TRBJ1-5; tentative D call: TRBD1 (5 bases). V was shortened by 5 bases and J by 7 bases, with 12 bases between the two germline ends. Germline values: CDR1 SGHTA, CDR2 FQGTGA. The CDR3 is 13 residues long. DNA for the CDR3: TGTGCCAGCAGCAAAAGGCGGGGCCAGCCCCAGCATTTT. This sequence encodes CASSKRRGQPQHF.

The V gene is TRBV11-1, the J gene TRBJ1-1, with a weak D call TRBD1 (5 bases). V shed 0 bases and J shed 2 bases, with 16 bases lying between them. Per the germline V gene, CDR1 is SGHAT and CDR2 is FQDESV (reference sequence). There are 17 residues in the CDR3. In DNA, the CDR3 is TGTGCCAGCAGCTTAGCGCATCGGAGGGACTCTAACACTGAAGCTTTCTTT. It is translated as CASSLAHRRDSNTEAFF.

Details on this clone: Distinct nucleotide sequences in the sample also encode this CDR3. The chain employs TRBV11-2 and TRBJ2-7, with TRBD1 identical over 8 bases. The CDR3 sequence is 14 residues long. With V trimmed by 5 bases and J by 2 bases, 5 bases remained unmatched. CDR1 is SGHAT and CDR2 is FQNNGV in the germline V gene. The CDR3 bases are TGTGCCAGCAGCCCGGGGACAGGAACCTACGAGCAGTACTTC. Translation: CASSPGTGTYEQYF.

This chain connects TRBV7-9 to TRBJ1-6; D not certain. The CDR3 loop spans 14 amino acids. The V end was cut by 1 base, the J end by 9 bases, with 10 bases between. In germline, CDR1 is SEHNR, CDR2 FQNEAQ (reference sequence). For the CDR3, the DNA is TGTGCCAGCAGCTTAGGTTCGGGTAGTTCACCCCTCCACTTT. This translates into CASSLGSGSSPLHF.

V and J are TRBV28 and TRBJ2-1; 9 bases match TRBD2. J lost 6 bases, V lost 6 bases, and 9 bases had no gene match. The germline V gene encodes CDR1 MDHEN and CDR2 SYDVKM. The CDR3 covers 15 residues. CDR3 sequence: CASSPRGGAVNEQFF. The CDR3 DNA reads TGTGCCAGCAGCCCTCGCGGGGGGGCCGTCAATGAGCAGTTCTTC.

CDR3 protein: CASSQDAADTGELFF. In DNA, the CDR3 is TGCGCCAGCAGCCAAGATGCGGCGGATACCGGGGAGCTGTTTTTT. This chain joins TRBV4-1 and TRBJ2-2, with no clear D. The CDR3 sequence is 15 residues long. The germline V gene has CDR1 MGHRA and CDR2 YSYEKL. V gave up 0 bases and J gave up 5 bases, with 10 bases separating them.

CDR3 loop: CATSPRLENSYNEQFF. As DNA, the CDR3 is TGTGCCACCAGTCCTAGACTAGAAAACTCCTACAATGAGCAGTTCTTC. The chain couples TRBV15 to TRBJ2-1, with a possible D match to TRBD2 (6 bases). The CDR3 runs 16 residues. V was shortened by 6 bases and J by 0 bases, with 15 bases between the two germline ends. The germline CDR1 and CDR2 sequences are LNHNV and YYDKDF (reference sequence).

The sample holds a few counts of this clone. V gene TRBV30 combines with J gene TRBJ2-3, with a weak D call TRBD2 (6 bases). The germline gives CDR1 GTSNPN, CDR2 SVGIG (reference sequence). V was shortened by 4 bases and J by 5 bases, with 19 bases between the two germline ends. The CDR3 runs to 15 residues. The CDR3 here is CAWTSKGTRVDTQYF. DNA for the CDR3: TGTGCCTGGACATCTAAAGGGACTCGTGTAGATACGCAGTATTTT.